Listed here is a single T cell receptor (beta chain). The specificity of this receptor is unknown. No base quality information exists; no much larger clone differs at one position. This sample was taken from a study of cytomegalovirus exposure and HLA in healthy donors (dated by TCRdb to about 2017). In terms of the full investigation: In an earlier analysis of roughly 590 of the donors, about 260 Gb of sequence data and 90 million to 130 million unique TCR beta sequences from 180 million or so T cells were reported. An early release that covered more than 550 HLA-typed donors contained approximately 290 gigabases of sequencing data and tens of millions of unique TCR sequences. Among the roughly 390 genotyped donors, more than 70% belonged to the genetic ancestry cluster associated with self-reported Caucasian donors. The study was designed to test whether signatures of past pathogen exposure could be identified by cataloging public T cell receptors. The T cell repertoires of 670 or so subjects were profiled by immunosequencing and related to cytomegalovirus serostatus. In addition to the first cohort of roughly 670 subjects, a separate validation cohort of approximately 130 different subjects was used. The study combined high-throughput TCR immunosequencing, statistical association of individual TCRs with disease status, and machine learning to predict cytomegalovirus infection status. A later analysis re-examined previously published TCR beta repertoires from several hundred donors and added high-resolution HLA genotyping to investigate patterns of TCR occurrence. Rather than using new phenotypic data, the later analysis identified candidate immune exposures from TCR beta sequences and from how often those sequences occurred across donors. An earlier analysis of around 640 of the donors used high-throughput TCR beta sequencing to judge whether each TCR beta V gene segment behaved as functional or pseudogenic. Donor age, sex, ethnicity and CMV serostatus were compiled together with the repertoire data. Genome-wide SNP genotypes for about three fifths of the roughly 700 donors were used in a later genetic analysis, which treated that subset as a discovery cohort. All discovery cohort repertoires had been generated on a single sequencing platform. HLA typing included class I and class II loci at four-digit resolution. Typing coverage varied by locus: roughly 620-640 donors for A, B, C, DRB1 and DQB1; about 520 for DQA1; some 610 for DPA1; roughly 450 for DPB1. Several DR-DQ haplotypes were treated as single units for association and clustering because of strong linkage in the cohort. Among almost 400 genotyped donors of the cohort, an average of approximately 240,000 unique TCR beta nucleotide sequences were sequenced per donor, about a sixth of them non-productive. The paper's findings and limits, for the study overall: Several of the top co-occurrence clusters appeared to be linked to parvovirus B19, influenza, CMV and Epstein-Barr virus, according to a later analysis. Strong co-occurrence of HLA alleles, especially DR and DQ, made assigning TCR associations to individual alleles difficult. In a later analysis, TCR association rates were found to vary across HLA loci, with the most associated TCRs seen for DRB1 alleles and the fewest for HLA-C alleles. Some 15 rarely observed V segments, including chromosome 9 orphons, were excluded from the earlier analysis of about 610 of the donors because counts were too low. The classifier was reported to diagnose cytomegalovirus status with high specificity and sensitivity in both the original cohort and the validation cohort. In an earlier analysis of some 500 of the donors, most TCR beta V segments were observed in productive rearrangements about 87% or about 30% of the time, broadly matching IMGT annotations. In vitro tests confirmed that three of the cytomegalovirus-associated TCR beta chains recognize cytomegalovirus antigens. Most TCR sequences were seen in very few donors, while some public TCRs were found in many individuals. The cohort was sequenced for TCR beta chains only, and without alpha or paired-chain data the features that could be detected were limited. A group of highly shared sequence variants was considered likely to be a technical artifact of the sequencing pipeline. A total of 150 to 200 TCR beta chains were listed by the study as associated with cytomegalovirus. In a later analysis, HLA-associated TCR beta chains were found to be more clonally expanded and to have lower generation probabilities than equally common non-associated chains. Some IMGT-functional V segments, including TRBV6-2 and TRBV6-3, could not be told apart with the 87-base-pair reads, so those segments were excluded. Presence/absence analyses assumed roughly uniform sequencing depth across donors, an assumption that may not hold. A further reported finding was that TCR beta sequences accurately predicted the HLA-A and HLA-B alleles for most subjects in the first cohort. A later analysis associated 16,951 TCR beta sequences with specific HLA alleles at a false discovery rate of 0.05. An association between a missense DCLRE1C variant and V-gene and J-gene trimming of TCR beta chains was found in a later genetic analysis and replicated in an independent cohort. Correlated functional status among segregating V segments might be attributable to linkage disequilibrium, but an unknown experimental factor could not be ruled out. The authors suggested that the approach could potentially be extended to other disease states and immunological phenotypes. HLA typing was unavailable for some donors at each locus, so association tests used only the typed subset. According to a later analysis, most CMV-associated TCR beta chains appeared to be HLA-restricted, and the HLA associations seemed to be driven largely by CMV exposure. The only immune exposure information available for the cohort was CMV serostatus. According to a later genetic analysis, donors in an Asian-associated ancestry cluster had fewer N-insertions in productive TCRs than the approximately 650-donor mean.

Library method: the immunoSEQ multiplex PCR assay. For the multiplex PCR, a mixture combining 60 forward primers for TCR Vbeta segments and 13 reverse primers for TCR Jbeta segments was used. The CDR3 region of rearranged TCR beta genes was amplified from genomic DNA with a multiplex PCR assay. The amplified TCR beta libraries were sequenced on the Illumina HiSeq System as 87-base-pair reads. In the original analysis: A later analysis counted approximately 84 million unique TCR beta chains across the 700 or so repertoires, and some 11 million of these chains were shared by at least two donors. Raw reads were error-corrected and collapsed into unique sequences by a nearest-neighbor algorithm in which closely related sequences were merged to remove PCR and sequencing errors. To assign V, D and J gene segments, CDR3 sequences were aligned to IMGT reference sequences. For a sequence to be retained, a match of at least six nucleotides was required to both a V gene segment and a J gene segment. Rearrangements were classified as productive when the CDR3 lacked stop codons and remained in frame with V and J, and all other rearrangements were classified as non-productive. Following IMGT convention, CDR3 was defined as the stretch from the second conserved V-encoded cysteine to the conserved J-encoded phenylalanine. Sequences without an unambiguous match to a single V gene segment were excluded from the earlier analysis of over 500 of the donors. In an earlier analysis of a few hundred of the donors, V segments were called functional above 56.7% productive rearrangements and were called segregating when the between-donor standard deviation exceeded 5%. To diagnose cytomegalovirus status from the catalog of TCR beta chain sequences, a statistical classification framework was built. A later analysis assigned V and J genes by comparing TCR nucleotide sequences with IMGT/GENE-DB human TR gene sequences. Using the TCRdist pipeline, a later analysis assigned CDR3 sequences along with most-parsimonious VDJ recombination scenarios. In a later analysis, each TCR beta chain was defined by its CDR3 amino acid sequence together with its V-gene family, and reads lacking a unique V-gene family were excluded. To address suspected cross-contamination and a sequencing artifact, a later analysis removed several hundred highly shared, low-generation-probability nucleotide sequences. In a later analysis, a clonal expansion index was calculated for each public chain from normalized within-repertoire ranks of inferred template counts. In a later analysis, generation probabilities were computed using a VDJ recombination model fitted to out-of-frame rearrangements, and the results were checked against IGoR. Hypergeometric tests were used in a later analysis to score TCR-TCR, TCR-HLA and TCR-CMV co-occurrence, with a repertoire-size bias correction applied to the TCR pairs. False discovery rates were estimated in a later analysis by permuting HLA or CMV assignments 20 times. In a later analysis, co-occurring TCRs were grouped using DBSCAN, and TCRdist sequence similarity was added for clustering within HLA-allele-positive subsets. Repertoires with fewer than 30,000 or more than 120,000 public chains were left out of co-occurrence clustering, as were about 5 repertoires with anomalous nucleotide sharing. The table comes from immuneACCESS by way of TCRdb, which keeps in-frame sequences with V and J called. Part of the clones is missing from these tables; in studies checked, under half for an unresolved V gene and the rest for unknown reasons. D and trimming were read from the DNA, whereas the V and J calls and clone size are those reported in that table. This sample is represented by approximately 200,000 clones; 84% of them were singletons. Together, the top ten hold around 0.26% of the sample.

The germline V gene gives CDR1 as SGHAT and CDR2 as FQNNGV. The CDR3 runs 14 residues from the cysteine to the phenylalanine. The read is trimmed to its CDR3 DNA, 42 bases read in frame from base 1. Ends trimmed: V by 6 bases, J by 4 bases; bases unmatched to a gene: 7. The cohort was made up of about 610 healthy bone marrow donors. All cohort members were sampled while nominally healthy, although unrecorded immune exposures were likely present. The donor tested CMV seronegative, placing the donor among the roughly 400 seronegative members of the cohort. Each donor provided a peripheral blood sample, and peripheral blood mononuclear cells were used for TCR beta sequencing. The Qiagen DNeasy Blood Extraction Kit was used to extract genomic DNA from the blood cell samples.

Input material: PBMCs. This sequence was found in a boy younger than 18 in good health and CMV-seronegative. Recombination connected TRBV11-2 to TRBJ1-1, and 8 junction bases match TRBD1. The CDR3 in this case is CASSGQGRITEAFF. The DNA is TGTGCCAGCAGTGGACAGGGACGGATCACTGAAGCTTTCTTT.